This T cell receptor (beta chain) was recovered during a study of regulatory T cells in long-lasting Graves disease. Study-level points and caveats: TRBV28 was favored in persistent disease, as were TRBJ1-2 and TRBJ2-5.

Noted time point: newly diagnosed GD, antithyroid drugs for less than 3 months. Preparation of the TCR library used RNA extracted from PBMCs. Investigators report Graves' disease was diagnosed under American Thyroid Association guidelines. Combining iRepertoire HTBI primers with Arm-PCR of CDR3 regions, the authors built TCR beta libraries. TCRdb processed the multiplex PCR reads anew with MiXCR; each CDR3 protein has one entry. The top ten hold less than 45% of the sample, which has fewer than 350,000 distinct CDR3 sequences, over 15% seen once. CDR3 length equals 16 residues. Unmatched junction bases numbered 4, after V lost 1 base and J lost 3 bases. The germline V gene encodes CDR1 LGHDT and CDR2 YNNKEL (reference sequence). Concerning this clonotype itself: What it recognizes is unknown.

The TCR sequence derives from a female donor with Graves disease. This chain uses TRBV3-1 with TRBJ2-2, with 8 bases identical to TRBD1. Sequenced material: peripheral blood mononuclear cells (PBMCs), taken at new diagnosis, from a patient treated with antithyroid drugs. CDR3 in DNA: TGTGCCAGCAGCCAAGGCCAGGGGGCTCACACCGGGGAGCTGTTTTTT. This translates into CASSQGQGAHTGELFF.